A single sample is the source of the 28 T cell receptor beta chains below, sequenced in a study of a mutant IDH1 vaccine in newly diagnosed glioma. Generated by immunoSEQ multiplex PCR, the TCRdb table keeps only in-frame clones and is missing some. The sample includes around 59,000 clones, about nine tenths of them seen just once. The time point here: baseline, week 1 (first vaccination visit). Treatment denoted: pre-vaccination baseline after standard-of-care therapy. The material was PBMCs, obtained from a glioma patient treated with radiotherapy, temozolomide or both. These receptors were taken from a man aged 45 to 65 with glioma.

The chain uses TRBV2 and TRBJ1-1; D uncertain. The germline V gene has CDR1 SNHLY and CDR2 FYNNEI. V was trimmed by 2 bases and J by 4 bases, leaving 2 bases between them. The CDR3 sequence is 11 residues long. This chain's CDR3 is CASSEFTEAFF. For the CDR3, the DNA is TGTGCCAGCAGTGAATTCACTGAAGCTTTCTTT.

The chain carries TRBV6-5 and TRBJ1-4; D call uncertain. V was trimmed by 7 bases and J by 5 bases, leaving 8 bases between them. Germline V gene lookup returns CDR1 MNHEY and CDR2 SVGAGI. The CDR3 totals 12 residues. Written as DNA, the CDR3 is TGTGCCAGCACCCAGGTGAATGAAAAACTGTTTTTT. Its protein product is CASTQVNEKLFF.

The chain employs TRBV19 and TRBJ2-3; no clear D gene. CDR3 length equals 14 residues. The germline V and J ends were trimmed by 2 bases and 4 bases, with 10 bases remaining between them. CDR1 LNHDA and CDR2 SQIVND come from the germline V gene (reference sequence). DNA of the CDR3: TGTGCCAGTAGTATACTAGGAACGGCAGATACGCAGTATTTT. Protein product: CASSILGTADTQYF.

The chain joins TRBV19 to TRBJ2-5; 10 nucleotides align to TRBD1. Germline loops: CDR1 LNHDA, CDR2 SQIVND (reference sequence). CDR3 length: 16 residues. J lost 2 bases, V lost 2 bases, and 5 bases had no gene match. The CDR3 sequence: CASSIKRDRGQETQYF. The DNA of the CDR3 is TGTGCCAGTAGTATAAAAAGGGACAGGGGTCAAGAGACCCAGTACTTC.

Turning to this clone: The sample holds other DNA sequences that translate to the same CDR3. This chain links TRBV5-1 with TRBJ2-5; no firm D call. The CDR3 spans 11 residues. The V end lost 2 bases, the J end lost 1 base, and 0 bases lay between the germline ends. CDR1 SGHRS and CDR2 YFSETQ come from the germline V gene. The DNA of the CDR3 is TGCGCCAGCAGCTTCCAAGAGACCCAGTACTTC. This codes for CASSFQETQYF.

The genes are TRBV6-5 and TRBJ1-5; a possible D gene is TRBD1 (5 bases). The germline V and J ends were trimmed by 6 bases and 5 bases, with 14 bases remaining between them. This CDR3 is 14 amino acids long. Germline V gene lookup returns CDR1 MNHEY and CDR2 SVGAGI. CDR3 sequence reads: CASRLTGEHQPQHF. The CDR3 DNA reads as TGTGCCAGCAGGTTGACGGGGGAGCATCAGCCCCAGCATTTT.

This chain links TRBV11-2 with TRBJ2-7; D may be TRBD1 (5 bases). With 3 bases removed from V and 5 bases from J, the gap between germline ends came to 11 bases. This CDR3 comprises 13 residues. Germline CDR1 SGHAT, CDR2 FQNNGV. CDR3 in amino acids: CASSFGWGNEQYF. DNA for the CDR3: TGTGCCAGCAGCTTCGGTTGGGGCAACGAGCAGTACTTC. The full variable domain, rest sourced from reference TRBV11-2 and TRBJ2-7, is EAGVAQSPRYKIIEKRQSVAFWCNPISGHATLYWYQQILGQGPKLLIQFQNNGVVDDSQLPKDRFSAERLKGVDSTLKIQPAKLEDSAVYLCASSFGWGNEQYFGPGTRLTVT.

V gene TRBV27 combines with J gene TRBJ1-2; 10 nucleotides match TRBD1. The V and J ends lost 9 bases and 4 bases, in that order; junction bases with no gene match: 5. The CDR3 consists of 13 residues. Germline V gene data show CDR1 as MNHEY and CDR2 as SMNVEV (reference sequence). CDR3 amino acids: CASWTGGSYGYTF. CDR3 sequence (DNA): TGTGCCAGTTGGACAGGGGGGAGCTATGGCTACACCTTC.

The CDR3 DNA sequence: TGTGCCAGCAGCCGTGTCACCGGGGAGCTGTTTTTT. Translation: CASSRVTGELFF. The chain links TRBV7-6 to TRBJ2-2, with D unresolved. The CDR3 runs to 12 residues. Trimming took off 5 bases at V and 4 bases at J, with 5 bases between the two ends. CDR1 and CDR2 from the germline V gene are SGHVS and FNYEAQ.

The chain joins TRBV29-1 to TRBJ1-2; no firm D call. Germline V CDR1 and CDR2: SQVTM, ANQGSEA. The CDR3 runs 12 residues. Trimming cost V 4 bases and J 7 bases, with 13 bases left between them. The CDR3 spells CSVVDQWRGYTF. In nucleotides, the CDR3 is TGCAGCGTTGTCGACCAATGGCGTGGCTACACCTTC. Based on the CDR3 plus reference TRBV29-1 and TRBJ1-2, the full variable domain is SAVISQKPSRDICQRGTSLTIQCQVDSQVTMMFWYRQQPGQSLTLIATANQGSEATYESGFVIDKFPISRPNLTFSTLTVSNMSPEDSSIYLCSVVDQWRGYTFGSGTRLTVV.

The V call is TRBV7-9, the J call TRBJ2-7; 8 nucleotides agree with TRBD1. V shed 5 bases and J 3 bases; nucleotides not matched to a gene: 9. The CDR3 is 15 residues long. In germline, CDR1 is SEHNR, CDR2 FQNEAQ (reference sequence). CDR3 amino acids: CASSTRTGRSYEQYF. CDR3 nucleotide sequence: TGTGCCAGCAGCACCCGGACAGGGCGGAGCTACGAGCAGTACTTC.

This chain uses TRBV29-1 with TRBJ2-7, with D perhaps assigned TRBD1 or TRBD2 (6 bases each). The germline CDR1 and CDR2 sequences are SQVTM and ANQGSEA. The CDR3 extends over 15 amino acids. The V end lost 4 bases, the J end lost 1 base, and 17 bases lay between the germline ends. The CDR3 coding sequence is TGCAGCGTTGTGACGCTTCGGGGGCGTTCCTACGAGCAGTACTTC. Amino acid sequence: CSVVTLRGRSYEQYF.

The rearrangement links TRBV18 to TRBJ1-5, with 7 bases lining up with TRBD1. Germline V gives CDR1 KGHSH, CDR2 LQKENI. The CDR3 spans 15 residues. J lost 3 bases, V lost 4 bases, and 6 bases had no gene match. In DNA, the CDR3 is TGTGCCAGCTCACGCGGACAGGCGAACAATCAGCCCCAGCATTTT. Protein product: CASSRGQANNQPQHF. Looking up the rest from reference TRBV18 and TRBJ1-5 gives the full variable domain: NAGVMQNPRHLVRRRGQEARLRCSPMKGHSHVYWYRQLPEEGLKFMVYLQKENIIDESGMPKERFSAEFPKEGPSILRIQQVVRGDSAAYFCASSRGQANNQPQHFGDGTRLSIL.

The chain links TRBV13 to TRBJ1-5, with D hard to call. CDR1 is PRHDT, CDR2 FYEKMQ, per germline (reference sequence). CDR3 length equals 14 residues. V was pared by 3 bases and J by 2 bases, with 8 bases between. The CDR3 protein is CASSFRQGNQPQHF. CDR3 bases: TGTGCCAGCAGCTTTAGGCAGGGCAATCAGCCCCAGCATTTT.

The chain recombines TRBV5-1 with TRBJ1-5, with 8 bases lining up with TRBD1. This CDR3 has 15 amino acids. The V segment lost 4 bases and the J segment 6 bases; nucleotides outside the gene matches: 9. Germline V CDR1 and CDR2: SGHRS, YFSETQ. For the CDR3, the DNA is TGCGCCAGCAGCCCGGGGCAGGGGGCTCTTCAGCCCCAGCATTTT. It yields the protein CASSPGQGALQPQHF.

The chain employs TRBV2 and TRBJ1-2; D is perhaps TRBD1 (5 bases). V lost 4 bases, J lost 4 bases, and 13 bases lay in between. The CDR3 consists of 14 residues. Germline CDR1 and CDR2: SNHLY and FYNNEI. The CDR3 sequence: CASSADTALYGYTF. DNA for the CDR3: TGTGCCAGCAGTGCGGACACTGCGCTCTATGGCTACACCTTC. Together with reference TRBV2 and TRBJ1-2, the CDR3 gives the full variable domain: EPEVTQTPSHQVTQMGQEVILRCVPISNHLYFYWYRQILGQKVEFLVSFYNNEISEKSEIFDDQFSVERPDGSNFTLKIRSTKLEDSAMYFCASSADTALYGYTFGSGTRLTVV.

The chain combines TRBV7-9 with TRBJ1-1; no definite D call. The V gene lost 5 bases and the J gene lost 5 bases, with 6 bases spanning the gap. Germline-derived CDR1 and CDR2 are SEHNR and FQNEAQ (reference sequence). The CDR3 extends over 11 amino acids. The CDR3, as DNA: TGTGCCAGCAGCAAGGGAACTGAAGCTTTCTTT. This sequence encodes CASSKGTEAFF.

This clone was counted a few times. The J gene is TRBJ1-5, the V gene TRBV5-8; 10 bases line up with TRBD1. The V gene end was trimmed by 0 bases and the J gene end by 0 bases; junction bases not matched to a gene: 3. Germline V gives CDR1 SGHTS, CDR2 YDEGEE. CDR3 length: 17 amino acids. CDR3 sequence: CASSLGQGAISNQPQHF. CDR3 DNA sequence: TGTGCCAGCAGCTTGGGACAGGGGGCAATTAGCAATCAGCCCCAGCATTTT.

This sequence joins TRBV18 and TRBJ1-3; D is possibly TRBD1 (5 bases). Germline-derived CDR1 and CDR2 are KGHSH and LQKENI. V was shortened by 6 bases and J by 0 bases, with 6 bases between the two germline ends. CDR3 length: 13 residues. The DNA for the CDR3 is TGTGCCAGCTCGGACAACTCTGGAAACACCATATATTTT. Amino acids: CASSDNSGNTIYF.

The V and J genes are TRBV7-9 and TRBJ1-1; D gene uncertain. V was trimmed by 1 base and J by 7 bases, leaving 10 bases between them. The germline V gene encodes CDR1 SEHNR and CDR2 FQNEAQ (reference sequence). The CDR3 runs to 13 residues. CDR3 nucleotides: TGTGCCAGCAGCTTAGATCAGGCGGGTGAAGCTTTCTTT. This gives the protein CASSLDQAGEAFF.

V and J are TRBV9 and TRBJ2-7; a weak D match, TRBD1 (5 bases). V gave up 0 bases and J gave up 2 bases, with 12 bases separating them. This CDR3 has 15 amino acids. Germline assignment: CDR1 SGDLS and CDR2 YYNGEE. DNA of the CDR3: TGTGCCAGCAGCGTAGGCGACAGTGGGACCTACGAGCAGTACTTC. Translation gives CASSVGDSGTYEQYF.

The chain couples TRBV5-1 to TRBJ2-1, with 7 bases aligning to TRBD1. Germline CDR1 reads SGHRS; CDR2 reads YFSETQ. Unmatched junction bases numbered 6, after V lost 3 bases and J lost 3 bases. The CDR3 is 15 amino acids. The CDR3 loop reads CASSSPDRNYNEQFF. CDR3 coding DNA: TGCGCCAGCAGCTCCCCGGACAGGAACTACAATGAGCAGTTCTTC.

The chain couples TRBV18 to TRBJ1-1, with D perhaps matching TRBD1 (5 bases). The CDR3 length is 14 residues. The V gene lost 2 bases and the J gene lost 1 base, with 8 bases spanning the gap. The germline V gene has CDR1 KGHSH and CDR2 LQKENI. CDR3 sequence: CASSPAGRNTEAFF. CDR3 DNA sequence: TGTGCCAGCTCACCAGCGGGGCGGAACACTGAAGCTTTCTTT.

V is TRBV19 and J is TRBJ1-5, with TRBD1 matching over 8 bases. Germline assignment: CDR1 LNHDA and CDR2 SQIVND (reference sequence). The V gene end was trimmed by 2 bases and the J gene end by 2 bases; junction bases not matched to a gene: 8. The CDR3 is 17 amino acids. CDR3 nucleotides: TGTGCCAGTAGTATACTAACCCAGGGGGCGCGCAATCAGCCCCAGCATTTT. The encoded protein is CASSILTQGARNQPQHF.

About this clone: Relative to the germline gene, one junction end is altered; a read error may explain this. The rearrangement links TRBV19 to TRBJ2-7, with 9 bases fitting TRBD1. This CDR3 has 14 amino acids. Germline CDR1 is LNHDA and CDR2 is SQIVND (reference sequence). CDR3 amino acids: CASRDGGTGHPLLF. The CDR3, as DNA: TGTGCCAGCCGAGACGGGGGGACAGGGCATCCCCTTCTCTTC.

This chain joins TRBV27 and TRBJ2-2; 12 bases are a match to TRBD2. CDR1 is MNHEY and CDR2 is SMNVEV in the germline V gene (reference sequence). The CDR3 contains 15 residues. V lost 6 bases, J lost 5 bases, and 4 bases stayed unmatched. CDR3 coding DNA: TGTGCCAGCAGATGGACTAGCGGGAATACCGGGGAGCTGTTTTTT. It is translated as CASRWTSGNTGELFF.

The gene calls are TRBV14 and TRBJ2-2; no definite D call. Trimming stripped 1 base from V and 5 bases from J, with 5 bases between. This CDR3 has 13 residues. Germline loops: CDR1 SGHDN, CDR2 FVKESK. As DNA, the CDR3 is TGTGCCAGCAGCCAAGTAAGGACCGGGGAGCTGTTTTTT. Translation gives CASSQVRTGELFF.

The rearrangement links TRBV29-1 to TRBJ1-1, with D unclear. With 5 bases removed from V and 3 bases from J, the gap between germline ends came to 13 bases. Germline V gives CDR1 SQVTM, CDR2 ANQGSEA. This CDR3 contains 13 residues. In DNA, the CDR3 is TGCAGCGTTAGGGTTGAAGGATACACTGAAGCTTTCTTT. Its translation is CSVRVEGYTEAFF.